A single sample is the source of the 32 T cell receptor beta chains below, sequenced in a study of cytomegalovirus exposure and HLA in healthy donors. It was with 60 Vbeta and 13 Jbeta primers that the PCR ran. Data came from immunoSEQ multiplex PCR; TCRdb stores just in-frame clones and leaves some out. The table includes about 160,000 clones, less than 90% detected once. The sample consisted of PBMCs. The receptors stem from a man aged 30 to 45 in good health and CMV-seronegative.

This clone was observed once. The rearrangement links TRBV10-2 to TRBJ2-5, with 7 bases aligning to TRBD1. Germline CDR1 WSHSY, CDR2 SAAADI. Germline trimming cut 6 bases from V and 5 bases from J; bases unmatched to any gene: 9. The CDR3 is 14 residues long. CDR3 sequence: CASRRQGMGETQYF. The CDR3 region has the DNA TGCGCCAGCAGACGACAGGGTATGGGTGAGACCCAGTACTTC.

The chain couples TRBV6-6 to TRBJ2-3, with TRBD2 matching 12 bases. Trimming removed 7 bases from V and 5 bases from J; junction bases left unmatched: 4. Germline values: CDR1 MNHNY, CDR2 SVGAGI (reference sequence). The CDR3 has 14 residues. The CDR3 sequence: CASILAGGQDTQYF. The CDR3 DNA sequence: TGTGCCAGCATCCTAGCGGGGGGGCAAGATACGCAGTATTTT.

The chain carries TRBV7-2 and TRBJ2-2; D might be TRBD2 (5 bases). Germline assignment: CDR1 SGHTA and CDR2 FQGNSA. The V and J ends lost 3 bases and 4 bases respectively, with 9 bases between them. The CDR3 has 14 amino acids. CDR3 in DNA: TGTGCCAGCAGCTTGATAGGACTCACCGGGGAGCTGTTTTTT. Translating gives CASSLIGLTGELFF.

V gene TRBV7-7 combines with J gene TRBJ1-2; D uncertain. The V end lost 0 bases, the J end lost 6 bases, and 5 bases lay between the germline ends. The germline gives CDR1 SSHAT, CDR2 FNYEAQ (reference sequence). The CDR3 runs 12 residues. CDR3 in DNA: TGTGCCAGCAGCTTAGCCGGGAATGGCTACACCTTC. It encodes CASSLAGNGYTF.

The CDR3: CASSFATSGRGDTQYF. CDR3 bases: TGTGCCAGCAGCTTTGCCACTAGCGGGAGAGGAGATACGCAGTATTTT. This chain links TRBV7-2 with TRBJ2-3, with 11 positions matching TRBD2. The CDR3 is made up of 16 amino acids. V lost 3 bases, J lost 5 bases, and 7 bases stayed unmatched. CDR1 is SGHTA, CDR2 FQGNSA, per germline.

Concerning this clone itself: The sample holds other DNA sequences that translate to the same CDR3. In DNA form, the CDR3 reads TGCGCCAGCAGCTCCCAGGGGGGCTCCTACGAGCAGTACTTC. Residues: CASSSQGGSYEQYF. This rearrangement joins TRBV5-1 to TRBJ2-7, with D possibly being TRBD1 (7 bases). Germline V gives CDR1 SGHRS, CDR2 YFSETQ. CDR3 length equals 14 residues. The germline V and J ends were trimmed by 3 bases and 0 bases, with 10 bases remaining between them.

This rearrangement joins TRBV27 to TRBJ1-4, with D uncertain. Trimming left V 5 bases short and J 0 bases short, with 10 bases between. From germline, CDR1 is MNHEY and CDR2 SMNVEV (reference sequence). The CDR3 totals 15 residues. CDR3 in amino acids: CASSRLSATNEKLFF. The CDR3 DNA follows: TGTGCCAGCAGTCGCTTATCGGCAACTAATGAAAAACTGTTTTTT.

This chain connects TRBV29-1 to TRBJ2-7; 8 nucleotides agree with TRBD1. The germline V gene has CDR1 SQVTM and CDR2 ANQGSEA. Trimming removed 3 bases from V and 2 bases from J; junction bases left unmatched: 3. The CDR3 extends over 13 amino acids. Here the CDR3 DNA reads TGCAGCGTTGAGTCGGACAGGGCCTACGAGCAGTACTTC. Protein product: CSVESDRAYEQYF.

The CDR3 bases are TGTGCCAGCAGGACAGGGGAGGAGAGCAATCAGCCCCAGCATTTT. Protein: CASRTGEESNQPQHF. This rearrangement joins TRBV28 to TRBJ1-5; 8 nucleotides align to TRBD1. This CDR3 spans 15 amino acids. V lost 6 bases, J lost 1 base, and 5 bases stayed unmatched. Germline CDR1 MDHEN, CDR2 SYDVKM.

CDR3 sequence: CASSPPVGKYYEQYF. CDR3 DNA: TGTGCCAGCTCACCACCAGTGGGCAAGTATTACGAGCAGTACTTC. This sequence joins TRBV18 and TRBJ2-7; D not certain. Germline CDR1 KGHSH, CDR2 LQKENI. V was trimmed by 0 bases and J by 4 bases, leaving 13 bases between them. The CDR3 length is 15 residues.

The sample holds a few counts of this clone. The CDR3 is CASIAWAQPQHF. CDR3 bases: TGTGCCAGCATCGCATGGGCTCAGCCCCAGCATTTT. The chain is built from TRBV6-1 and TRBJ1-5; D ambiguous. Germline CDR1 MNHNS, CDR2 SASEGT. The CDR3 contains 12 residues. V lost 7 bases to trimming and J lost 6 bases, with 10 bases between them.

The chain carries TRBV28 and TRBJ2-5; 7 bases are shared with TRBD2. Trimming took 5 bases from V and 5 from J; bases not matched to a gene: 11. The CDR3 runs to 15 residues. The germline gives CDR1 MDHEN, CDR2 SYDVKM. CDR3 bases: TGTGCCAGCAGTCCTGGGGGGGAACTCCGGGAGACCCAGTACTTC. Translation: CASSPGGELRETQYF.

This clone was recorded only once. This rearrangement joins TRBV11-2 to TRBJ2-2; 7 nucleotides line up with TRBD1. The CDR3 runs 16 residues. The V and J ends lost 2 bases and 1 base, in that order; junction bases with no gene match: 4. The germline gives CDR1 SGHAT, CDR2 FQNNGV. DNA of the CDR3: TGTGCCAGCAGCTTACCGGGACAGTTGAACACCGGGGAGCTGTTTTTT. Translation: CASSLPGQLNTGELFF.

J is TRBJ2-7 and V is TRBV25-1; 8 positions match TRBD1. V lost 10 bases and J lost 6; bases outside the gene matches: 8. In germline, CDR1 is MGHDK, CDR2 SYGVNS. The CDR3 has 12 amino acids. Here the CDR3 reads CAIRGQGGEQYF. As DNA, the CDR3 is TGTGCCATCAGAGGACAGGGCGGCGAGCAGTACTTC.

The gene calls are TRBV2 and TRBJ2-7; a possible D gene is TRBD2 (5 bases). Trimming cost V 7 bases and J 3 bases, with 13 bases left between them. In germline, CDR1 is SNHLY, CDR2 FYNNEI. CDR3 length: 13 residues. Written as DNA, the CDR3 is TGTGCCAGCACCCTTGAGCGGTTCTACGAGCAGTACTTC. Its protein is CASTLERFYEQYF. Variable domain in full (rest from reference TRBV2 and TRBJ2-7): EPEVTQTPSHQVTQMGQEVILRCVPISNHLYFYWYRQILGQKVEFLVSFYNNEISEKSEIFDDQFSVERPDGSNFTLKIRSTKLEDSAMYFCASTLERFYEQYFGPGTRLTVT.

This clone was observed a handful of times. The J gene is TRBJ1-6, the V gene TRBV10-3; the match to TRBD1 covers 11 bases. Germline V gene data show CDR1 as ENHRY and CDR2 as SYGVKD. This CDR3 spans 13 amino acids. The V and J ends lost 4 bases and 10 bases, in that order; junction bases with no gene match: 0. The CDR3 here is CAISGTGGSPLHF. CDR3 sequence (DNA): TGTGCCATCAGTGGGACAGGGGGCTCACCCCTCCACTTT.

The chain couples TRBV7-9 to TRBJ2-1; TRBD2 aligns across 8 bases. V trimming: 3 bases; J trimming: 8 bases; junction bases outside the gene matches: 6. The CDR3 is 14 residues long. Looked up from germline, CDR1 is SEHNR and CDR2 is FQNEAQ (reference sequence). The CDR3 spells CASSFVTSVYEQFF. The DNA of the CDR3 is TGTGCCAGCAGCTTCGTGACTAGCGTTTATGAGCAGTTCTTC.

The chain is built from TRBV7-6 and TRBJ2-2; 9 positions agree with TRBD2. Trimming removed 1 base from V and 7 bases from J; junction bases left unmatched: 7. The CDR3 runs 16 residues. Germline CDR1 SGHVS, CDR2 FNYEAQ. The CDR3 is CASSLVGGGADGELFF. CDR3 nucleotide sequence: TGTGCCAGCAGCTTAGTCGGCGGGGGGGCCGACGGGGAGCTGTTTTTT.

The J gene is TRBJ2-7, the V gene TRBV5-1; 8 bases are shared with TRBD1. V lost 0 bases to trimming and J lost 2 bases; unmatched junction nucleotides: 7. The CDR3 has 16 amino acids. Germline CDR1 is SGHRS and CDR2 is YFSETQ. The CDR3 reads CASSLVPGTGPYEQYF. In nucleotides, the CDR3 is TGCGCCAGCAGCTTGGTCCCCGGGACAGGCCCCTACGAGCAGTACTTC. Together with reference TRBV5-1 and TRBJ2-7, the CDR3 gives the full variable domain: KAGVTQTPRYLIKTRGQQVTLSCSPISGHRSVSWYQQTPGQGLQFLFEYFSETQRNKGNFPGRFSGRQFSNSRSEMNVSTLELGDSALYLCASSLVPGTGPYEQYFGPGTRLTVT.

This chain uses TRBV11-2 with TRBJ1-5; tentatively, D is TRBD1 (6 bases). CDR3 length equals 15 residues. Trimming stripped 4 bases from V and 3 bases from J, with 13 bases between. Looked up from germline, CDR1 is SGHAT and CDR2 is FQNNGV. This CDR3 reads CASSSAGTPNQPQHF. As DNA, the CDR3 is TGTGCCAGCAGCTCGGCCGGGACACCCAATCAGCCCCAGCATTTT. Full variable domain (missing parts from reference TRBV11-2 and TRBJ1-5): EAGVAQSPRYKIIEKRQSVAFWCNPISGHATLYWYQQILGQGPKLLIQFQNNGVVDDSQLPKDRFSAERLKGVDSTLKIQPAKLEDSAVYLCASSSAGTPNQPQHFGDGTRLSIL.

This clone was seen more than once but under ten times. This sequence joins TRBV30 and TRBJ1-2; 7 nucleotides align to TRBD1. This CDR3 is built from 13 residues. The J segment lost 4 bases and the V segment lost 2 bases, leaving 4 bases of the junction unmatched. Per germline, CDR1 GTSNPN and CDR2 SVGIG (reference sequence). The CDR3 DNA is TGTGCCTGGAGTAGGGGGCGCAGCTATGGCTACACCTTC. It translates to CAWSRGRSYGYTF. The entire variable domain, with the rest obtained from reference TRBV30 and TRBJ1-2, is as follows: SQTIHQWPATLVQPVGSPLSLECTVEGTSNPNLYWYRQAAGRGLQLLFYSVGIGQISSEVPQNLSASRPQDRQFILSSKKLLLSDSGFYLCAWSRGRSYGYTFGSGTRLTVV.

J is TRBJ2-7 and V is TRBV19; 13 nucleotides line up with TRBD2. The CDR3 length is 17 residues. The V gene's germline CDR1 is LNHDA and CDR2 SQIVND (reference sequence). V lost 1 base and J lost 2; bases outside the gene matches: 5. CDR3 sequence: CASSIGGLAGMTYEQYF. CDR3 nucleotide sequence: TGTGCCAGTAGTATAGGGGGACTAGCGGGAATGACCTACGAGCAGTACTTC.

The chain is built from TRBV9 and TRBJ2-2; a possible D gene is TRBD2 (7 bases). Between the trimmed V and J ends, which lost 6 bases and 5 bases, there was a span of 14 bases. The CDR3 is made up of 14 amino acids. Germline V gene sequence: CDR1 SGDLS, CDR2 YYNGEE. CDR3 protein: CASNSGGPTGELFF. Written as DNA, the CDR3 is TGTGCCAGCAATTCGGGGGGCCCAACCGGGGAGCTGTTTTTT.

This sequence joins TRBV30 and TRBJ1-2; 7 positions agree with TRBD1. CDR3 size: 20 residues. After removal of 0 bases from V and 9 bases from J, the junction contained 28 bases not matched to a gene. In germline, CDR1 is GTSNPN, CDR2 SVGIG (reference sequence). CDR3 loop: CAWSVPSTGAAYGYGSSYTF. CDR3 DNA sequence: TGTGCCTGGAGTGTCCCTTCTACAGGGGCTGCCTATGGCTACGGGTCTAGCTACACCTTC.

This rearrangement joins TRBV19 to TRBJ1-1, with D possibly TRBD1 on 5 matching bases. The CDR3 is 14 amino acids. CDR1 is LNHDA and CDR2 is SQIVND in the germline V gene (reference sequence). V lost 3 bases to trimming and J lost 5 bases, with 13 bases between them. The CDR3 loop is CASSMLQEGTEAFF. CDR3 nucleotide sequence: TGTGCCAGTAGTATGCTCCAGGAGGGGACTGAAGCTTTCTTT.

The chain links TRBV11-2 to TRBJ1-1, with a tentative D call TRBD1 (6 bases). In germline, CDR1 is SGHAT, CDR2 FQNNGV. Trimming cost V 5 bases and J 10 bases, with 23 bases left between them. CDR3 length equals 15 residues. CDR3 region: CASSPRQESPRGAFF. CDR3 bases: TGTGCCAGCAGCCCGAGACAGGAAAGCCCGAGGGGAGCTTTCTTT.

The CDR3 reads CSVTRGEDWYEQYF. The CDR3, as DNA: TGCAGCGTGACTCGAGGGGAGGATTGGTACGAGCAGTACTTC. This chain joins TRBV29-1 and TRBJ2-7, with a tentative D call TRBD2 (6 bases). Germline V CDR1 and CDR2: SQVTM, ANQGSEA. Trimming removed 6 bases from V and 4 bases from J, with 19 bases in between. The CDR3 extends over 14 amino acids.

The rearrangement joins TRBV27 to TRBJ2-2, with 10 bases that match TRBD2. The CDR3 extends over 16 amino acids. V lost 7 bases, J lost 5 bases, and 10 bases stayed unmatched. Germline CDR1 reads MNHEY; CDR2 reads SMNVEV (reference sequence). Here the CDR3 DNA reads TGTGCCAGCAATCTTCTAGCGGGAGTGGGGACCGGGGAGCTGTTTTTT. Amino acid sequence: CASNLLAGVGTGELFF.

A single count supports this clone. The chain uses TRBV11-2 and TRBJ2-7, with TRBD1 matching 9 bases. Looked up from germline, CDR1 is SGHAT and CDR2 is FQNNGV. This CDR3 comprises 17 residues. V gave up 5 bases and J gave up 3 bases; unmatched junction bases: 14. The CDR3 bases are TGTGCCAGCAGCATCTACAAAAGGACAGGGGACGACTACGAGCAGTACTTC. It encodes CASSIYKRTGDDYEQYF.

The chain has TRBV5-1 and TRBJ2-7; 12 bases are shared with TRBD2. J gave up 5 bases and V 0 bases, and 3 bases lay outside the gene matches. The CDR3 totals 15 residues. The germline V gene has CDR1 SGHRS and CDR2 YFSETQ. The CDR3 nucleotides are TGCGCCAGCAGCTTGGGGCTAGCGGGAGGGAACGAGCAGTACTTC. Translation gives CASSLGLAGGNEQYF.

Written as DNA, the CDR3 is TGTGCCAGCCTTACCACTGCAGCGAGTCCTGAAGCTTTCTTT. Its translation: CASLTTAASPEAFF. This chain joins TRBV18 and TRBJ1-1; D call uncertain. CDR3 length: 14 residues. Trimming pared 8 bases from V and 6 bases from J, leaving 19 bases between. Germline loops: CDR1 KGHSH, CDR2 LQKENI. Using reference TRBV18 and TRBJ1-1 for the parts outside the CDR3, the full variable domain is NAGVMQNPRHLVRRRGQEARLRCSPMKGHSHVYWYRQLPEEGLKFMVYLQKENIIDESGMPKERFSAEFPKEGPSILRIQQVVRGDSAAYFCASLTTAASPEAFFGQGTRLTVV.

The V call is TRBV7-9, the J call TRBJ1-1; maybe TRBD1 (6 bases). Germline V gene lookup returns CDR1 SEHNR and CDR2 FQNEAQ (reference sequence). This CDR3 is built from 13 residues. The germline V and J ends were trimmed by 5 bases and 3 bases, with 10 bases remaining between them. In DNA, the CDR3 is TGTGCCAGCAGCCCTACAGGGTACACTGAAGCTTTCTTT. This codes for CASSPTGYTEAFF.